This TCR beta chain is drawn from a study of T cell responses to AZD1222 COVID-19 vaccine. Study summary: Investigators merged groups given second doses at roughly 4 or roughly 12 weeks. The study's findings and limits: Repertoire sampling occurred only after the peak T cell response. Vaccine-related CD4 TCRs covered spike, predominating at 160-218 and 743-854. Nearly half of spike-specific TCRs reportedly target variant regions that are unmutated in the B.1.351 and B.1.1.7 variants.

Assay used: immunoSEQ multiplex PCR; TCRdb lists only in-frame clones, some missing. This table has about 120,000 clones, approximately 86% appearing once. Details on this clone: The target antigen is unknown.

The junction had 7 bases not matched to a gene; V was cut back by 4 bases and J by 3 bases. The CDR3 is made up of 17 amino acids. Germline V gene sequence: CDR1 LGHNA, CDR2 YNFKEQ. This sequence was found in an adult in good health. The rearrangement links TRBV4-2 to TRBJ1-6; 9 bases fit TRBD1. This material consisted of peripheral blood, taken on day 0 of AZD1222 vaccination. CDR3 loop: CASSLRTGDGYNSPLHF. The CDR3 bases are TGTGCCAGCAGCCTACGGACAGGGGACGGCTATAATTCACCCCTCCACTTT.